The source of this TCR beta chain is a study of blood T cell repertoires in COVID-19. Whole-study context: Material from acute and convalescent COVID-19 was sourced from the United States, Italy and Spain. Sample material is recorded as cDNA or gDNA derived from T cells, B-cell-depleted T cells, or PBMCs.

Participants were placed into cohorts based on the clinical history they reported. The CDR3 consists of 15 residues. The germline V gene encodes CDR1 LGHNA and CDR2 YSLEER. Trimming left V 4 bases short and J 0 bases short, with 10 bases between. In the study's own analysis: Reference gene primer amplification in the assay estimated nucleated cell counts. The data were produced by immunoSEQ multiplex PCR, yet TCRdb's version contains in-frame clones alone and is incomplete. V and J calls and clone size come straight from that table; D and trimming were deduced from the DNA. The sample has 150,000 to 200,000 clones; approximately 83% are singletons.

Sequenced input: PBMCs or T cells enriched from blood (not recorded which). The clonotype was recovered from a man aged 70-80 years who had been exposed to COVID-19. This chain uses TRBV4-3 with TRBJ2-4, with D tentatively TRBD1 (6 bases). The DNA of the CDR3 is TGCGCCAGCAGCCCGACAGGTCTAGCCAAAAACATTCAGTACTTC. Protein product: CASSPTGLAKNIQYF.